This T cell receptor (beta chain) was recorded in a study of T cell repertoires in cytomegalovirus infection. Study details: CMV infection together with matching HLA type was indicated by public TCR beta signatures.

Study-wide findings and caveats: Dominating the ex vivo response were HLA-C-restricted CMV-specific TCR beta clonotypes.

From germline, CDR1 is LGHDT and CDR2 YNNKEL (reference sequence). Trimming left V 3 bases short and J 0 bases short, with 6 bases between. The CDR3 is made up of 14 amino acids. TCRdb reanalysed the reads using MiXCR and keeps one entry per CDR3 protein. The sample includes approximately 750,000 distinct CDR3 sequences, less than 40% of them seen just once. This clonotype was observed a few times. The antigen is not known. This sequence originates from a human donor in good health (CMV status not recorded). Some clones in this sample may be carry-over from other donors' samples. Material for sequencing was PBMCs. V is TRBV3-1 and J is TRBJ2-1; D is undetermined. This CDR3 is CASSQDGSYNEQFF. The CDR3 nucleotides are TGTGCCAGCAGCCAGGATGGCTCCTACAATGAGCAGTTCTTC.